Shown below are 19 T cell receptor beta chains from a single sample sequenced in a study of T cells after yellow fever vaccination (dated by TCRdb to about 2019). Library preparation was by 5' RACE. The instrument was an Illumina NovaSeq 6000. TCRdb trimmed the raw reads at Q25, called clones with MiXCR and kept productive beta chains. Each CDR3 protein appears once, grouped with its most common genes and DNA. This sample is represented by about 260,000 distinct CDR3 sequences; roughly 4% of them were singletons. Of the sample, around 20% falls within the top ten clones. In the paper's terms, the treatment or condition label means: live attenuated yellow fever vaccine strain. Source: PBMCs, taken 15 days after the yellow fever booster vaccination. Receptors originate from a man aged 18 to 29 who received the YFV17D yellow fever vaccine.

Ten or more counts support this clonotype. V is TRBV5-1 and J is TRBJ1-4; perhaps TRBD1 as D (6 bases). V dropped 1 base and J dropped 10 bases, with 14 bases sitting between them. Germline-derived CDR1 and CDR2 are SGHRS and YFSETQ. The CDR3 consists of 14 residues. CDR3 residues: CASSLSRQEGKLFF. The CDR3 bases are TGCGCCAGCAGCTTGTCAAGACAGGAGGGAAAACTGTTTTTT.

This clonotype was observed a few times. The chain carries TRBV20-1 and TRBJ2-1; weak D call: TRBD2 (6 bases). Germline V gives CDR1 DFQATT, CDR2 SNEGSKA (reference sequence). CDR3 length: 18 amino acids. The V end lost 4 bases, the J end lost 0 bases, and 22 bases lay between the germline ends. The CDR3 is CSAKLPRAGRSSYNEQFF. The CDR3 nucleotides read TGCAGTGCTAAACTCCCCCGAGCGGGCCGGAGCTCCTACAATGAGCAGTTCTTC.

This clonotype occurred many times. The rearrangement joins TRBV7-3 to TRBJ1-6; D not resolved. Trimming removed 3 bases from V and 2 bases from J, with 5 bases in between. This CDR3 has 14 residues. The germline gives CDR1 SGHTA, CDR2 FQGTGA. The CDR3 protein is CASSFEPYNSPLHF. The CDR3 nucleotides are TGTGCCAGCAGCTTTGAGCCCTATAATTCACCCCTCCACTTT.

This clonotype appeared many times. The rearrangement links TRBV7-2 to TRBJ2-3, with TRBD2 matching over 13 bases. J gave up 2 bases and V 7 bases, and 3 bases lay outside the gene matches. Per the germline V gene, CDR1 is SGHTA and CDR2 is FQGNSA. This CDR3 comprises 15 residues. CDR3: CASMGLAGFTDTQYF. CDR3 DNA sequence: TGTGCCAGCATGGGACTAGCGGGGTTCACAGATACGCAGTATTTT.

This clonotype appeared many times. CDR3 nucleotide sequence: TGTGCCAGCAGCTTAGGGCGGGGAGAAGAGACCGGGGAGCTGTTTTTT. It specifies CASSLGRGEETGELFF. The chain links TRBV11-1 to TRBJ2-2, with D tentatively TRBD2 (6 bases). This CDR3 is built from 16 residues. V was pared by 1 base and J by 5 bases, with 14 bases between. The germline V gene has CDR1 SGHAT and CDR2 FQDESV (reference sequence). The full variable domain, completed using reference TRBV11-1 and TRBJ2-2, is EAEVAQSPRYKITEKSQAVAFWCDPISGHATLYWYRQILGQGPELLVQFQDESVVDDSQLPKDRFSAERLKGVDSTLKIQPAELGDSAMYLCASSLGRGEETGELFFGEGSRLTVL.

This clonotype appeared many times. This chain joins TRBV7-9 and TRBJ2-1; D unresolved. Germline CDR1 reads SEHNR; CDR2 reads FQNEAQ (reference sequence). Trimming shortened V by 3 bases and J by 2 bases, and 14 bases separated the two germline ends. This CDR3 is 16 amino acids long. The CDR3 region has the DNA TGTGCCAGCAGCTTTCATGGTTCAGGCACCTACAATGAGCAGTTCTTC. Translating it yields CASSFHGSGTYNEQFF.

This clonotype was seen at least ten times. The V call is TRBV27, the J call TRBJ2-5; either TRBD1 or TRBD2 may supply D (5 bases each). CDR3 length: 13 residues. Germline CDR1 and CDR2: MNHEY and SMNVEV (reference sequence). Trimming shortened V by 10 bases and J by 7 bases, and 19 bases separated the two germline ends. In DNA, the CDR3 is TGTGCCACCCGCCGGGGCCCTGAGGGGACCCAGTACTTC. This codes for CATRRGPEGTQYF.

This clonotype was found many times. The chain couples TRBV29-1 to TRBJ1-2; no firm D call. Trimming pared 8 bases from V and 1 base from J, leaving 11 bases between. Germline V gene lookup returns CDR1 SQVTM and CDR2 ANQGSEA. The CDR3 is made up of 12 amino acids. Here the CDR3 reads CSIEDFNYGYTF. In DNA, the CDR3 is TGCAGCATCGAGGACTTTAACTATGGCTACACCTTC.

This clonotype was counted at least ten times. The chain uses TRBV5-1 and TRBJ2-1; D might be TRBD2 (6 bases). CDR3 size: 16 residues. V was trimmed by 0 bases and J by 6 bases, leaving 16 bases between them. The germline CDR1 and CDR2 sequences are SGHRS and YFSETQ. The CDR3 loop is CASSLVAGIFSNEQFF. For the CDR3, the DNA is TGCGCCAGCAGCTTGGTTGCGGGGATTTTTTCCAATGAGCAGTTCTTC.

In its sample, this clonotype was seen many times. The rearrangement joins TRBV19 to TRBJ1-3; D is uncertain. The CDR3 totals 16 residues. Germline CDR1 LNHDA, CDR2 SQIVND (reference sequence). Trimming removed 6 bases from V and 0 bases from J, with 15 bases in between. The CDR3 here is CASREWRAASGNTIYF. CDR3 DNA: TGTGCCAGTAGGGAATGGAGAGCGGCCTCTGGAAACACCATATATTTT.

This clonotype was seen many times. The chain couples TRBV7-8 to TRBJ1-5; D remains unclear. Trimming took 2 bases from V and 11 from J, leaving 13 bases between them. The CDR3 has 13 residues. Germline V gene sequence: CDR1 SGHVS, CDR2 FQNEAQ. In DNA form, the CDR3 reads TGTGCCAGCAGCTTATATCTGGATTCAGCCCAGCATTTT. Translated: CASSLYLDSAQHF.

This clonotype has only a few counts. The rearrangement links TRBV19 to TRBJ1-2; D unclear. CDR1 and CDR2 from the germline V gene are LNHDA and SQIVND (reference sequence). The V and J ends lost 5 bases and 6 bases respectively, with 16 bases between them. This CDR3 has 14 amino acids. The CDR3 here is CASSLDLSRHGYTF. As DNA, the CDR3 is TGTGCCAGTAGTCTTGACCTTAGTAGACATGGCTACACCTTC.

This clonotype was observed a handful of times. The rearrangement links TRBV24-1 to TRBJ1-1; D remains unclear. Between the trimmed V and J ends, which lost 4 bases and 0 bases, there was a span of 11 bases. Germline CDR1 KGHDR, CDR2 SFDVKD. The CDR3 runs to 15 residues. Here the CDR3 reads CATSEGRNVNTEAFF. The CDR3 DNA reads TGTGCCACCAGTGAAGGTAGGAATGTGAACACTGAAGCTTTCTTT.

The sample holds many counts of this clonotype. The chain uses TRBV10-3 and TRBJ2-7, with 11 bases aligning to TRBD2. The CDR3 totals 15 residues. J gave up 7 bases and V 4 bases, and 9 bases lay outside the gene matches. Germline V lookup: CDR1 ENHRY, CDR2 SYGVKD. The CDR3 sequence: CAISAGTSGLGEQYF. The CDR3 nucleotides are TGTGCCATCAGTGCCGGGACTAGCGGACTGGGGGAGCAGTACTTC.

This clonotype was observed many times. The chain carries TRBV5-1 and TRBJ2-5; D tentatively reads TRBD1 or TRBD2 (5 bases each). The CDR3 has 13 residues. The V and J ends lost 5 bases and 2 bases respectively, with 10 bases between them. Per germline, CDR1 SGHRS and CDR2 YFSETQ. The DNA of the CDR3 is TGCGCCAGCAGGTGGGACCCACAAGAGACCCAGTACTTC. Translated: CASRWDPQETQYF.

This clonotype was picked up a small number of times. CDR3 DNA sequence: TGTGCCAGCAGCCGAACAGGGGTAGATGAAAAACTGTTTTTT. This encodes CASSRTGVDEKLFF. The chain combines TRBV7-9 with TRBJ1-4, with TRBD1 identical over 7 bases. CDR3 length: 14 amino acids. CDR1 and CDR2 (germline): SEHNR, FQNEAQ (reference sequence). The V segment lost 5 bases and the J segment 6 bases; nucleotides outside the gene matches: 6.

This clonotype was detected ten times or more. The gene calls are TRBV7-2 and TRBJ2-7, with a possible D match to TRBD1 (6 bases). Trimming removed 0 bases at V and 7 bases at J, with 10 bases between. CDR3 length: 13 residues. Germline assignment: CDR1 SGHTA and CDR2 FQGNSA. The CDR3 sequence is CASSLAQQGEQYF. The CDR3 nucleotides are TGTGCCAGCAGCTTAGCCCAGCAGGGGGAGCAGTACTTC.

This clonotype was observed at least ten times. The V gene is TRBV7-3, the J gene TRBJ2-1; TRBD2 is a possible D gene (6 bases). The CDR3 runs 15 residues. Germline V CDR1 and CDR2: SGHTA, FQGTGA. The ends were cut back, 5 bases at V and 0 bases at J, with 11 bases in the middle. Here the CDR3 DNA reads TGTGCCAGCAGCCCCGGGACTTACTCCTACAATGAGCAGTTCTTC. It is translated as CASSPGTYSYNEQFF.

In its sample, this clonotype was seen many times. The rearrangement links TRBV7-9 to TRBJ2-5; a weak D match, TRBD2 (6 bases). The CDR3 is 15 amino acids. From germline, CDR1 is SEHNR and CDR2 FQNEAQ (reference sequence). Trimming left V 2 bases short and J 2 bases short, with 12 bases between. CDR3 protein: CASSLSRDFQETQYF. The CDR3 region has the DNA TGTGCCAGCAGCTTAAGCCGGGACTTTCAAGAGACCCAGTACTTC.